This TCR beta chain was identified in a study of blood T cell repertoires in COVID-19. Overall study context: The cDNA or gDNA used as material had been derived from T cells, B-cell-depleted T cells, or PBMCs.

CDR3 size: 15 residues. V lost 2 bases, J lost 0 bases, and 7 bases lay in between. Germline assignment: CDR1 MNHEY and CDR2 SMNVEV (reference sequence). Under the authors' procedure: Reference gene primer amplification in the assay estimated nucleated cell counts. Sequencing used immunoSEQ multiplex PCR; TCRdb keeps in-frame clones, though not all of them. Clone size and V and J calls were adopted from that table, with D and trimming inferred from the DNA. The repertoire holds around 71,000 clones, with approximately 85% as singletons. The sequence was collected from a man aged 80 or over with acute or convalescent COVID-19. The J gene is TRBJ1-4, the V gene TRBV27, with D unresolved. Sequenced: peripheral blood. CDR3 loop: CASSLAQTTNEKLFF. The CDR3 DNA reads TGTGCCAGCAGTTTAGCCCAGACAACTAATGAAAAACTGTTTTTT.